A single sample gave rise to the 7 T cell receptor beta chains below, sequenced in a study of T-cell memory formation after mild COVID-19. Via MiXCR, TCRdb re-called the 5' RACE reads, giving one row per CDR3 protein. The sample yields about 180,000 distinct CDR3 sequences, less than 20% seen once. The sequenced sample consisted of PBMCs or a T cell subset sorted from them (not recorded which). These receptors all stem from a man aged 18-30 years who had mild COVID-19 (a few samples of this study predate the infection). Cell type and time point are not known.

This clonotype was recorded a few times. The V gene is TRBV4-1, the J gene TRBJ1-4, with D possibly matching TRBD1 (5 bases). The CDR3 length is 16 residues. Looked up from germline, CDR1 is MGHRA and CDR2 is YSYEKL. V lost 4 bases and J 2 bases, leaving 14 bases between the germline ends. CDR3 in DNA: TGCGCCAGCAGCCCCTCGAGGGGTTTGACTAATGAAAAACTGTTTTTT. It encodes CASSPSRGLTNEKLFF.

The V gene is TRBV9, the J gene TRBJ1-6; D uncertain. This CDR3 has 13 amino acids. The germline gives CDR1 SGDLS, CDR2 YYNGEE. V lost 0 bases and J lost 7, with 5 bases in between. The chain's CDR3 is CASSVGRNSPLHF. CDR3 DNA: TGTGCCAGCAGCGTAGGAAGGAATTCACCCCTCCACTTT.

The chain uses TRBV3-1 and TRBJ2-3; 13 bases align to TRBD2. This CDR3 spans 16 amino acids. J lost 2 bases, V lost 3 bases, and 2 bases had no gene match. Germline-derived CDR1 and CDR2 are LGHDT and YNNKEL (reference sequence). The CDR3 bases are TGTGCCAGCAGCCAGGGACTAGCGGGGAACACAGATACGCAGTATTTT. Its protein is CASSQGLAGNTDTQYF.

The J gene is TRBJ2-7, the V gene TRBV6-2 or TRBV6-3; TRBD1 might be the D (5 bases). V lost 2 bases and J lost 5, with 7 bases in between. CDR3 length equals 12 residues. Germline V CDR1 and CDR2: MNHEY, SVGEGT. Written as DNA, the CDR3 is TGTGCCAGCAGTTACAGGGGCCACGAGCAGTACGTC. Translation: CASSYRGHEQYV.

The CDR3 sequence is CASSYRSGETEAFF. The CDR3, as DNA: TGTGCCAGCAGCTATCGGTCGGGGGAGACTGAAGCTTTCTTT. The V and J genes are TRBV7-9 and TRBJ1-1; the D gene is possibly TRBD1 (5 bases). Trimming pared 4 bases from V and 5 bases from J, leaving 14 bases between. The CDR3 covers 14 residues. Germline V gives CDR1 SEHNR, CDR2 FQNEAQ (reference sequence).

This clonotype was detected a few times. The CDR3 sequence is CASSSGRRGINGYTF. The CDR3 coding sequence is TGTGCCAGCAGTTCAGGACGCCGGGGAATAAATGGCTACACCTTC. This rearrangement joins TRBV27 to TRBJ1-2, with D unresolved. The CDR3 is made up of 15 amino acids. Germline values: CDR1 MNHEY, CDR2 SMNVEV (reference sequence). V lost 4 bases, J lost 6 bases, and 18 bases lay in between.

This clonotype was picked up many times. The chain combines TRBV5-1 with TRBJ2-3; D may correspond to TRBD1 or TRBD2 (5 bases each). CDR3 size: 14 residues. The germline V and J ends were trimmed by 5 bases and 0 bases, with 10 bases remaining between them. Germline V CDR1 and CDR2: SGHRS, YFSETQ. CDR3 loop: CASRPGTSTDTQYF. The CDR3 DNA follows: TGCGCCAGCAGACCCGGGACCAGCACAGATACGCAGTATTTT.